This T cell receptor beta chain stems from a study of shared clonotypes between healthy human individuals. Background on the study: Three men and a couple of women, aged 18 to 49, were donors.

Donation came from healthy HIV-negative adults that had no recent acute infections or vaccinations. The germline CDR1 and CDR2 sequences are MDHEN and SYDVKM. CDR3 length: 13 amino acids. Some clones are missing from TCRdb's copy, which holds only in-frame ones; the method was immunoSEQ multiplex PCR. The sample has approximately 2,000,000 clones, around 93% seen once. This receptor was identified in a man aged 18 to 30 in good health. Some clones in this sample may be carry-over from other donors' samples. Sequenced: naive CD4+ T cells from PBMCs. Subset indicated: CD45RA+ positively selected. The chain couples TRBV28 to TRBJ2-7; D is unresolved. CDR3 bases: TGTGCTATCGAAAGGCGGCAGTCCTACGAGCAGTACTTC. This codes for CAIERRQSYEQYF.